This T cell receptor beta chain derives from a study of blood T cells in healthy people across ages. Study observations and caveats: For the donors, CMV status was unknown and possibly confounded expanded clonotype changes. When set beside aged donors, long-lived donors presented more naive CD4+ cells and higher diversity.

On this clonotype: Its antigen is still unknown.

A second PCR of 7 to 11 cycles used a sample-barcoded 5' primer and a J-beta primer mix. In TCRdb, the 5' RACE reads were re-called with MiXCR into one record per CDR3 protein. The sample lists 800,000 to 950,000 distinct CDR3 sequences; 25% to 35% were seen once. Donors ranged from about 6 to 90 years old and were healthy Caucasians in Russia. This CDR3 contains 14 residues. The V and J ends lost 3 bases and 0 bases respectively, with 11 bases between them. CDR1 is DFQATT, CDR2 SNEGSKA, per germline (reference sequence). The data also belong to a second study, concerning T cells of mothers and their children.

This chain connects TRBV20-1 to TRBJ1-2; D perhaps matches TRBD1 (5 bases). The specimen was blood. The sequence derives from a woman in her thirties or forties in good health. CDR3: CSASRGRTNYGYTF. In DNA, the CDR3 is TGCAGTGCTAGTAGGGGCAGAACTAACTATGGCTACACCTTC.